These 24 T cell receptor beta chains share one sample of origin, sequenced in a study of T cell responses to AZD1222 COVID-19 vaccine. Method: immunoSEQ multiplex PCR; TCRdb's copy keeps in-frame clones and lacks some. The sample lists over 65,000 clones; roughly 89% were seen once. The specimen comprised peripheral blood, sampled 28 days after the second AZD1222 dose. These receptor sequences come from an adult who received the AZD1222 COVID-19 vaccine.

This clone was observed once. The chain has TRBV6-2 or TRBV6-3 and TRBJ2-1, with TRBD2 matching over 7 bases. In germline, CDR1 is MNHEY, CDR2 SVGEGT. The CDR3 runs 19 residues. V lost 5 bases, J lost 0 bases, and 16 bases stayed unmatched. CDR3 sequence reads: CASSASGGGPPSSYNEQFF. The CDR3 DNA follows: TGTGCCAGCAGTGCCTCCGGCGGGGGACCACCAAGCTCCTACAATGAGCAGTTCTTC.

The gene calls are TRBV3-1 (or the pseudogene TRBV3-2) and TRBJ1-4; D uncertain. Looked up from germline, CDR1 is LGHDT and CDR2 is YNNKEL (reference sequence). V was cut by 1 base and J by 5 bases, with 20 bases left in between. CDR3 size: 18 residues. CDR3 sequence: CASSQGLPAPSRNEKLFF. The CDR3 region has the DNA TGTGCCAGCAGCCAAGGCCTCCCCGCCCCCTCGCGCAATGAAAAACTGTTTTTT.

The CDR3 reads CASSPDRQPLYEQYF. As DNA, the CDR3 is TGCGCCAGCAGCCCGGACAGGCAACCTTTATACGAGCAGTACTTC. The chain has TRBV4-3 and TRBJ2-7, with 7 bases that match TRBD1. Losses at the gene ends were 4 bases for V and 4 bases for J; bases not matched to a gene: 10. Germline lookup yields CDR1 LGHNA and CDR2 YSLEER. CDR3 length: 15 residues.

This clone was found once. Here the CDR3 DNA reads TGTGCCAGCAGCTTGACAGGGGCCTATGGCTACACCTTC. Translated, it gives CASSLTGAYGYTF. This chain connects TRBV5-4 to TRBJ1-2, with 7 nucleotides matching TRBD1. The CDR3 loop spans 13 amino acids. V was pared by 1 base and J by 4 bases, with 1 base of the junction left unmatched. Germline V lookup: CDR1 SGHNT, CDR2 YYREEE (reference sequence). The full variable domain, rest sourced from reference TRBV5-4 and TRBJ1-2, is ETGVTQSPTHLIKTRGQQVTLRCSSQSGHNTVSWYQQALGQGPQFIFQYYREEENGRGNFPPRFSGLQFPNYSSELNVNALELDDSALYLCASSLTGAYGYTFGSGTRLTVV.

The gene calls are TRBV30 and TRBJ1-5; 8 bases agree with TRBD1. CDR3 length: 15 amino acids. Losses at the gene ends were 2 bases for V and 3 bases for J; bases not matched to a gene: 6. Germline CDR1 is GTSNPN and CDR2 is SVGIG (reference sequence). The CDR3 DNA reads as TGTGCCTGGAGTAACAGGGGGGATTTCAATCAGCCCCAGCATTTT. Amino acids: CAWSNRGDFNQPQHF. Full variable domain (missing parts from reference TRBV30 and TRBJ1-5): SQTIHQWPATLVQPVGSPLSLECTVEGTSNPNLYWYRQAAGRGLQLLFYSVGIGQISSEVPQNLSASRPQDRQFILSSKKLLLSDSGFYLCAWSNRGDFNQPQHFGDGTRLSIL.

The chain employs TRBV2 and TRBJ1-5; the D gene is possibly TRBD1 (6 bases). The CDR3 is made up of 16 amino acids. Looked up from germline, CDR1 is SNHLY and CDR2 is FYNNEI. Between the trimmed V and J ends, which lost 0 bases and 6 bases, there was a span of 15 bases. The CDR3 bases are TGTGCCAGCAGTGAAGCGCGCGGGGGCTGGGTTCAGCCCCAGCATTTT. As protein: CASSEARGGWVQPQHF.

This clone has just one count. This chain links TRBV18 with TRBJ2-3; perhaps TRBD2 as D (5 bases). CDR1 KGHSH and CDR2 LQKENI come from the germline V gene. Trimming removed 7 bases from V and 4 bases from J, with 24 bases in between. This CDR3 is 17 amino acids long. CDR3 sequence (DNA): TGTGCCAGCTGCCCGGCGGGTTTTGGGCCCCCCCCAGATACGCAGTATTTT. Translation gives CASCPAGFGPPPDTQYF. The variable domain in full, with the rest retrieved from reference TRBV18 and TRBJ2-3, is NAGVMQNPRHLVRRRGQEARLRCSPMKGHSHVYWYRQLPEEGLKFMVYLQKENIIDESGMPKERFSAEFPKEGPSILRIQQVVRGDSAAYFCASCPAGFGPPPDTQYFGPGTRLTVL.

The CDR3 sequence: CASSLLDTLETQYF. The CDR3 DNA sequence: TGTGCCAGCAGTTTACTAGATACGTTGGAGACCCAGTACTTC. The chain has TRBV27 and TRBJ2-5; no reliable D call. CDR3 length: 14 residues. The germline V and J ends were trimmed by 2 bases and 5 bases, with 12 bases remaining between them. The germline V gene has CDR1 MNHEY and CDR2 SMNVEV (reference sequence).

The rearrangement links TRBV5-6 to TRBJ2-5, with 10 bases that match TRBD1. Trimming removed 0 bases from V and 5 bases from J; junction bases left unmatched: 7. CDR1 SGHDT and CDR2 YYEEEE come from the germline V gene. This CDR3 spans 16 amino acids. For the CDR3, the DNA is TGTGCCAGCAGCTTGGCCGCGACAGGGGGCATGGAGACCCAGTACTTC. Translated: CASSLAATGGMETQYF.

The chain employs TRBV19 and TRBJ2-4; TRBD1 might be the D (5 bases). This CDR3 has 14 amino acids. Germline-derived CDR1 and CDR2 are LNHDA and SQIVND (reference sequence). Trimming removed 4 bases at V and 0 bases at J, with 7 bases between. DNA of the CDR3: TGTGCCAGTAGTAAGGACATAGCCAAAAACATTCAGTACTTC. Protein product: CASSKDIAKNIQYF.

This clone was detected a few times. The V and J genes are TRBV19 and TRBJ1-5; 10 bases agree with TRBD1. The germline V gene encodes CDR1 LNHDA and CDR2 SQIVND (reference sequence). V dropped 6 bases and J dropped 0; count of bases not matched to a gene: 17. CDR3 size: 20 residues. CDR3 bases: TGTGCCAGTAGCCCTACGCTCGGGACAGGGGTCGTCGATAGCAATCAGCCCCAGCATTTT. Translated, it gives CASSPTLGTGVVDSNQPQHF.

The rearrangement links TRBV29-1 to TRBJ2-5; TRBD1 is a possible D gene (5 bases). Per germline, CDR1 SQVTM and CDR2 ANQGSEA. The CDR3 is made up of 13 amino acids. Trimming shortened V by 4 bases and J by 1 base, and 10 bases separated the two germline ends. CDR3 nucleotide sequence: TGCAGCGTTGTCTCGACAGTCCAAGAGACCCAGTACTTC. Translation: CSVVSTVQETQYF.

The gene calls are TRBV5-6 and TRBJ2-3; D is possibly TRBD2 (5 bases). The CDR3 extends over 15 amino acids. Germline V gene sequence: CDR1 SGHDT, CDR2 YYEEEE. The V end lost 2 bases, the J end lost 1 base, and 11 bases lay between the germline ends. CDR3 sequence: CASSFEGFGTDTQYF. CDR3 coding DNA: TGTGCCAGCAGCTTCGAGGGTTTCGGCACAGATACGCAGTATTTT.

The table lists this clone with a count of one. The chain links TRBV11-2 to TRBJ2-5; D gene uncertain. Deletions cut 3 bases from V and 9 bases from J, with 14 bases between. Germline V lookup: CDR1 SGHAT, CDR2 FQNNGV. The CDR3 spans 13 residues. The CDR3 DNA sequence: TGTGCCAGCAGCTTTCCGGACCGGACCTCCCAGTACTTC. It yields the protein CASSFPDRTSQYF.

This clone has a handful of counts. The rearrangement uses TRBV7-2 and TRBJ2-5; a weak D match, TRBD2 (7 bases). The CDR3 consists of 14 residues. Trimming shortened V by 8 bases and J by 1 base, and 14 bases separated the two germline ends. From germline, CDR1 is SGHTA and CDR2 FQGNSA. CDR3 loop: CASGGALVQETQYF. The CDR3 nucleotides are TGTGCCAGCGGGGGGGCTTTGGTCCAAGAGACCCAGTACTTC.

The rearrangement links TRBV18 to TRBJ2-2; D unresolved. The CDR3 runs 12 residues. V was cut by 11 bases and J by 3 bases, with 10 bases left in between. The germline gives CDR1 KGHSH, CDR2 LQKENI. Here the CDR3 DNA reads TGTGCCGCTCGATATGACACCGGGGAGCTGTTTTTT. This gives the protein CAARYDTGELFF.

The chain links TRBV6-4 to TRBJ1-1; TRBD1 might be the D (5 bases). V was clipped by 2 bases and J by 5 bases, with 21 bases between them. The CDR3 extends over 17 amino acids. Germline CDR1 MRHNA, CDR2 SNTAGT. The CDR3 spells CASSDGAHGGLRTEAFF. CDR3 in DNA: TGTGCCAGCAGTGACGGGGCACACGGGGGGTTGAGGACTGAAGCTTTCTTT.

This chain links TRBV7-8 with TRBJ1-5; weak D call: TRBD1 (5 bases). From germline, CDR1 is SGHVS and CDR2 FQNEAQ. CDR3 length equals 13 residues. Trimming left V 1 base short and J 16 bases short, with 17 bases between. In nucleotides, the CDR3 is TGTGCCAGCAGCTTAGAGCCAGGGTACCCCCCACATTTT. It encodes CASSLEPGYPPHF.

The chain links TRBV19 to TRBJ2-6; D perhaps matches TRBD1 (7 bases). Germline CDR1 LNHDA, CDR2 SQIVND (reference sequence). The CDR3 length is 17 residues. V gave up 6 bases and J gave up 4 bases, with 19 bases separating them. This CDR3 is CASSPLNRGLGANVLTF. CDR3 sequence (DNA): TGTGCCAGTAGCCCCTTAAACAGGGGACTGGGGGCCAACGTCCTGACTTTC.

A single count supports this clone. The V and J genes are TRBV2 and TRBJ2-7, with D hard to call. V gave up 3 bases and J gave up 4 bases, with 16 bases separating them. CDR3 length: 15 amino acids. CDR1 and CDR2 (germline): SNHLY, FYNNEI. CDR3 region: CASSEAQPPIYEQYV. DNA for the CDR3: TGTGCCAGCAGTGAGGCACAACCGCCGATTTACGAGCAGTACGTC.

The chain recombines TRBV3-1 (or the pseudogene TRBV3-2) with TRBJ2-3; the match to TRBD2 covers 9 bases. There are 17 residues in the CDR3. Germline assignment: CDR1 LGHDT and CDR2 YNNKEL (reference sequence). Trimming at V came to 1 base and at J to 1 base, leaving 6 bases not matched to a gene. CDR3 sequence: CASSQGASGARTDTQYF. Written as DNA, the CDR3 is TGTGCCAGCAGCCAAGGTGCTAGCGGGGCCCGCACAGATACGCAGTATTTT.

J is TRBJ2-7 and V is TRBV7-3; 9 bases line up with TRBD1. CDR3 size: 14 residues. After removal of 5 bases from V and 5 bases from J, the junction contained 7 bases not matched to a gene. Germline V gives CDR1 SGHTA, CDR2 FQGTGA. The CDR3 DNA sequence: TGTGCCAGCAGCCTTGGGACAGGGAGCCACGAGCAGTACGTC. Its protein product is CASSLGTGSHEQYV.

The rearrangement uses TRBV11-2 and TRBJ1-1, with 10 bases aligning to TRBD1. V dropped 3 bases and J dropped 5; count of bases not matched to a gene: 6. This CDR3 comprises 15 residues. CDR1 and CDR2 from the germline V gene are SGHAT and FQNNGV. CDR3 in amino acids: CASSFGDRGSTEAFF. CDR3 DNA sequence: TGTGCCAGCAGCTTCGGGGACAGGGGATCAACTGAAGCTTTCTTT.

The chain joins TRBV6-6 to TRBJ1-2; 7 bases fit TRBD1. In germline, CDR1 is MNHNY, CDR2 SVGAGI (reference sequence). There are 14 residues in the CDR3. Losses at the gene ends were 4 bases for V and 8 bases for J; bases not matched to a gene: 10. CDR3 region: CASSSTDRAYGYTF. CDR3 nucleotides: TGTGCCAGCAGTTCCACAGACAGGGCCTACGGCTACACCTTC.